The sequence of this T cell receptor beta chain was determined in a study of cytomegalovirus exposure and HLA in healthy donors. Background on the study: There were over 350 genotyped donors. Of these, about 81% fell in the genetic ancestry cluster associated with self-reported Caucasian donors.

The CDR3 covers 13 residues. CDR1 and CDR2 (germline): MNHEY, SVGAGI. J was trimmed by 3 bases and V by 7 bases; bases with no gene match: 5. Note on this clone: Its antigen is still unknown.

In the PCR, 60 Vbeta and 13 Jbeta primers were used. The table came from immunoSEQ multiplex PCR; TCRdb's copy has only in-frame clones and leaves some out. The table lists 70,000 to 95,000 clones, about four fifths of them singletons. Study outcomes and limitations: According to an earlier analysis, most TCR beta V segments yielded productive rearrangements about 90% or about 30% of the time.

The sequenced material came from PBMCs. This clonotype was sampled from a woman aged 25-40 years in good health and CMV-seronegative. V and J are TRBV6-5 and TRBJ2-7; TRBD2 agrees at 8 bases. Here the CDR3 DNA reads TGTGCCAGCAAAGTAGCGGGGAACTACGAGCAGTACTTC. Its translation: CASKVAGNYEQYF.